This record concerns one T cell receptor beta chain sequence. Clones were sequenced by immunoSEQ multiplex PCR, and TCRdb holds only the in-frame ones, with some missing. The profile shows approximately 50,000 clones, roughly 94% of them singletons. This specimen belongs to a study of T cell changes during pregnancy in multiple sclerosis. The CDR3 runs to 15 residues. The ends were cut back, 6 bases at V and 9 bases at J, with 23 bases in the middle. CDR1 is SNHLY, CDR2 FYNNEI, per germline. Sequencing used CD4+ T cells from peripheral blood mononuclear cells, obtained in the third trimester of pregnancy. V is TRBV2 and J is TRBJ1-2; possible D gene TRBD1, 5 bases. This clonotype was sampled from a female donor with multiple sclerosis, enrolled in a pregnancy study. CDR3 sequence (DNA): TGTGCCAGCAGCTACTCTTCCGGGACTCAAGGGAGCTACACCTTC. As protein: CASSYSSGTQGSYTF. Drawing the rest from reference TRBV2 and TRBJ1-2, the complete variable domain is EPEVTQTPSHQVTQMGQEVILRCVPISNHLYFYWYRQILGQKVEFLVSFYNNEISEKSEIFDDQFSVERPDGSNFTLKIRSTKLEDSAMYFCASSYSSGTQGSYTFGSGTRLTVV.